The rows below give T cell receptor beta chains drawn from one sample of a study of blood T cells in healthy people across ages. TCRdb itself ran the 5' RACE reads through MiXCR, one entry per CDR3 protein. Of about 900,000 distinct CDR3 sequences in the sample, around 46% were seen once. The sequencing sample was made of blood. The receptors derive from a man in his thirties or forties in good health. CDR3s include the opening cysteine and the closing phenylalanine or tryptophan. A D gene is named only where the DNA matches it firmly. The size of a clone is reported for some rows only, either as once, few or many, or as a class for expanded clones.

abundance: few
j_gene: TRBJ2-5
v_gene: TRBV12-3/TRBV12-4
d_gene: .
CDR3aa: CASSPNPTVYQETQYF
CDR3nt: TGTGCCAGCAGTCCCAACCCGACAGTGTACCAAGAGACCCAGTACTTC

abundance: .
j_gene: TRBJ1-2
v_gene: TRBV4-1
d_gene: .
CDR3aa: CASSQDLKTNYGYTF
CDR3nt: TGCGCCAGCAGCCAAGATTTGAAAACGAACTATGGCTACACCTTC

abundance: .
j_gene: TRBJ1-2
v_gene: TRBV6-2/TRBV6-3
d_gene: .
CDR3aa: CASMRTAEWAYTF
CDR3nt: TGTGCCAGCATGCGGACCGCGGAGTGGGCCTACACCTTC

abundance: .
j_gene: TRBJ2-5
v_gene: TRBV11-2
d_gene: .
CDR3aa: CASSAPGLPLAHEQYF
CDR3nt: TGTGCCAGCAGCGCACCGGGACTCCCCTTGGCTCATGAGCAGTACTTC

abundance: .
j_gene: TRBJ2-4
v_gene: TRBV6-2/TRBV6-3
d_gene: .
CDR3aa: CASRDTKNIQYF
CDR3nt: TGTGCCAGCCGGGACACCAAAAACATTCAGTACTTC

abundance: .
j_gene: TRBJ2-5
v_gene: TRBV6-1
d_gene: .
CDR3aa: CASTPPGMETQYF
CDR3nt: TGTGCCAGCACCCCGCCGGGGATGGAGACCCAGTACTTC

abundance: .
j_gene: TRBJ2-7
v_gene: TRBV4-1
d_gene: .
CDR3aa: CASSQPTGTYEQYF
CDR3nt: TGCGCCAGCAGCCAACCCACAGGGACCTACGAGCAGTACTTC

abundance: .
j_gene: TRBJ2-7
v_gene: TRBV29-1
d_gene: TRBD1
CDR3aa: CSVRQGNEQYF
CDR3nt: TGCAGCGTTCGACAGGGGAACGAGCAGTACTTC

abundance: .
j_gene: TRBJ2-5
v_gene: TRBV10-3
d_gene: .
CDR3aa: CAISESTIQETQYF
CDR3nt: TGTGCCATCAGTGAGTCAACTATTCAAGAGACCCAGTACTTC

abundance: few
j_gene: TRBJ2-3
v_gene: TRBV12-3/TRBV12-4
d_gene: TRBD2
CDR3aa: CASSLGLATQYF
CDR3nt: TGTGCCAGCAGTTTAGGACTAGCTACGCAGTATTTT

abundance: few
j_gene: TRBJ1-2
v_gene: TRBV20-1
d_gene: .
CDR3aa: CSAKDSHGYTF
CDR3nt: TGCAGTGCTAAGGACTCGCATGGCTACACCTTC

abundance: .
j_gene: TRBJ1-1
v_gene: TRBV6-5
d_gene: .
CDR3aa: CASSFGQIAEAFF
CDR3nt: TGTGCCAGCAGTTTCGGACAGATCGCTGAAGCTTTCTTT

abundance: .
j_gene: TRBJ1-2
v_gene: TRBV12-3/TRBV12-4
d_gene: .
CDR3aa: CASSRTRYYGYTF
CDR3nt: TGTGCCAGCAGCCGTACTCGTTACTATGGCTACACCTTC

abundance: .
j_gene: TRBJ2-7
v_gene: TRBV10-3
d_gene: TRBD2
CDR3aa: CAISGSGGPFYEQYF
CDR3nt: TGTGCCATCAGCGGAAGCGGGGGGCCTTTCTACGAGCAGTACTTC

abundance: .
j_gene: TRBJ2-3
v_gene: TRBV15
d_gene: .
CDR3aa: CATSRVGDTQYF
CDR3nt: TGTGCCACCAGCAGAGTCGGGGATACGCAGTATTTT

abundance: few
j_gene: TRBJ2-7
v_gene: TRBV24-1
d_gene: .
CDR3aa: CATSEKGSTYEQYF
CDR3nt: TGTGCCACCAGTGAAAAGGGCAGCACCTACGAGCAGTACTTC

abundance: few
j_gene: TRBJ2-7
v_gene: TRBV12-3/TRBV12-4
d_gene: .
CDR3aa: CASSFVLGLHEQYF
CDR3nt: TGTGCCAGCAGTTTTGTCTTGGGGTTGCACGAGCAGTACTTC

abundance: few
j_gene: TRBJ2-3
v_gene: TRBV15
d_gene: .
CDR3aa: CATRTGSDTQYF
CDR3nt: TGTGCCACCAGAACAGGGTCAGATACGCAGTATTTT

abundance: .
j_gene: TRBJ2-1
v_gene: TRBV10-3
d_gene: .
CDR3aa: CAISDLTSTDEQFF
CDR3nt: TGTGCCATCAGTGACCTGACTAGTACGGATGAGCAGTTCTTC

abundance: .
j_gene: TRBJ2-7
v_gene: TRBV5-1
d_gene: TRBD2
CDR3aa: CASSTPSGGQGEQYF
CDR3nt: TGCGCCAGCAGCACTCCTAGCGGGGGTCAAGGCGAGCAGTACTTC

abundance: few
j_gene: TRBJ1-4
v_gene: TRBV7-9
d_gene: .
CDR3aa: CASSKSQMPNEKLFF
CDR3nt: TGTGCCAGCAGTAAGAGTCAAATGCCTAATGAAAAACTGTTTTTT

abundance: once
j_gene: TRBJ1-1
v_gene: TRBV7-8
d_gene: .
CDR3aa: CASSLGIQGEAFF
CDR3nt: TGTGCCAGCAGCTTAGGGATTCAGGGAGAAGCTTTCTTT

abundance: .
j_gene: TRBJ2-2
v_gene: TRBV7-2
d_gene: TRBD2
CDR3aa: CASSFGLALTGELFF
CDR3nt: TGTGCCAGCAGCTTCGGACTAGCGCTCACCGGGGAGCTGTTTTTT

abundance: few
j_gene: TRBJ2-7
v_gene: TRBV20-1
d_gene: .
CDR3aa: CSARDRRLDYEQYF
CDR3nt: TGCAGTGCTAGAGATCGTAGGCTAGATTACGAGCAGTACTTC

abundance: few
j_gene: TRBJ2-4
v_gene: TRBV28
d_gene: .
CDR3aa: CASSSSNRDKNIQYF
CDR3nt: TGTGCCAGCAGTTCATCTAACAGGGATAAAAACATTCAGTACTTC

abundance: .
j_gene: TRBJ2-5
v_gene: TRBV2
d_gene: TRBD2
CDR3aa: CASSEAATSGAQQYF
CDR3nt: TGTGCCAGCAGTGAAGCCGCGACTAGCGGGGCTCAGCAGTACTTC

abundance: once
j_gene: TRBJ1-2
v_gene: TRBV7-3
d_gene: .
CDR3aa: CASGGSYGYTF
CDR3nt: TGTGCCAGCGGGGGCAGCTATGGCTACACCTTC

abundance: .
j_gene: TRBJ1-4
v_gene: TRBV7-9
d_gene: .
CDR3aa: CASSFGGGGNEKLFF
CDR3nt: TGTGCCAGCAGCTTCGGGGGCGGGGGAAATGAAAAACTGTTTTTT

abundance: .
j_gene: TRBJ2-3
v_gene: TRBV5-1
d_gene: .
CDR3aa: CASSSEGSTDTQYF
CDR3nt: TGCGCCAGCAGCTCCGAGGGATCCACAGATACGCAGTATTTT

abundance: .
j_gene: TRBJ1-1
v_gene: TRBV21-1
d_gene: .
CDR3aa: CASSKRTRNTEAFF
CDR3nt: TGTGCCAGCAGCAAACGGACAAGAAACACTGAAGCTTTCTTT

abundance: .
j_gene: TRBJ2-7
v_gene: TRBV3-1
d_gene: TRBD1
CDR3aa: CASSQRGDRGSYEQYF
CDR3nt: TGTGCCAGCAGCCAACGGGGGGACAGGGGTTCCTACGAGCAGTACTTC

abundance: .
j_gene: TRBJ2-5
v_gene: TRBV29-1
d_gene: .
CDR3aa: CSVRWEVSQETQYF
CDR3nt: TGCAGCGTTCGGTGGGAAGTTTCTCAAGAGACCCAGTACTTC

abundance: .
j_gene: TRBJ2-1
v_gene: TRBV7-8
d_gene: .
CDR3aa: CASSADGQQFF
CDR3nt: TGTGCCAGCAGCGCAGACGGACAGCAGTTCTTC

abundance: few
j_gene: TRBJ2-3
v_gene: TRBV4-3
d_gene: .
CDR3aa: CASSQDRPSGTDTQYF
CDR3nt: TGCGCCAGCAGCCAAGATCGTCCTAGCGGCACAGATACGCAGTATTTT

abundance: .
j_gene: TRBJ2-5
v_gene: TRBV24-1
d_gene: TRBD1
CDR3aa: CATAKTGLLETQYF
CDR3nt: TGTGCCACCGCGAAGACAGGGTTGTTAGAGACCCAGTACTTC

abundance: few
j_gene: TRBJ2-7
v_gene: TRBV7-9
d_gene: .
CDR3aa: CASKIGDPYEQYF
CDR3nt: TGTGCCAGCAAAATAGGGGACCCCTACGAGCAGTACTTC

abundance: .
j_gene: TRBJ2-3
v_gene: TRBV7-2
d_gene: TRBD2
CDR3aa: CASSLRPGLAGGNTDTQYF
CDR3nt: TGTGCCAGCAGCTTGCGCCCGGGACTAGCGGGGGGAAACACAGATACGCAGTATTTT

abundance: .
j_gene: TRBJ2-1
v_gene: TRBV7-9
d_gene: TRBD2
CDR3aa: CASSLEVAGNNEQFF
CDR3nt: TGTGCCAGCAGCTTAGAAGTAGCGGGGAACAATGAGCAGTTCTTC

abundance: .
j_gene: TRBJ2-7
v_gene: TRBV10-3
d_gene: .
CDR3aa: CAISGPKEGLSYEQYF
CDR3nt: TGTGCCATCAGTGGCCCGAAGGAGGGACTGTCCTACGAGCAGTACTTC

abundance: many
j_gene: TRBJ2-1
v_gene: TRBV20-1
d_gene: TRBD2
CDR3aa: CSAEGLAYEQFF
CDR3nt: TGCAGTGCTGAGGGACTAGCATATGAGCAGTTCTTC

abundance: .
j_gene: TRBJ2-1
v_gene: TRBV20-1
d_gene: TRBD2
CDR3aa: CSASGTSGTSSYNEQFF
CDR3nt: TGCAGTGCTTCCGGGACTAGCGGGACGAGCTCCTACAATGAGCAGTTCTTC

abundance: .
j_gene: TRBJ2-7
v_gene: TRBV20-1
d_gene: .
CDR3aa: CSAIRPRQAEEQYF
CDR3nt: TGCAGTGCTATCCGGCCCCGACAGGCTGAAGAGCAGTACTTC

abundance: .
j_gene: TRBJ2-4
v_gene: TRBV9
d_gene: .
CDR3aa: CASSVEGGGIQYF
CDR3nt: TGTGCCAGCAGCGTAGAAGGGGGAGGGATTCAGTACTTC

abundance: few
j_gene: TRBJ2-3
v_gene: TRBV12-3/TRBV12-4
d_gene: .
CDR3aa: CASSKRDSASTDTQYF
CDR3nt: TGTGCCAGCAGTAAGCGGGACAGCGCTAGCACAGATACGCAGTATTTT

abundance: few
j_gene: TRBJ1-2
v_gene: TRBV29-1
d_gene: .
CDR3aa: CSVDEGETNYGYTF
CDR3nt: TGCAGCGTTGACGAGGGGGAGACTAACTATGGCTACACCTTC

abundance: .
j_gene: TRBJ2-7
v_gene: TRBV28
d_gene: .
CDR3aa: CASARTIYEQYF
CDR3nt: TGTGCCAGCGCACGGACTATCTACGAGCAGTACTTC

abundance: .
j_gene: TRBJ2-7
v_gene: TRBV6-5
d_gene: .
CDR3aa: CASSYSMEGWEQYF
CDR3nt: TGTGCCAGCAGTTACTCGATGGAGGGGTGGGAGCAGTACTTC

abundance: many
j_gene: TRBJ2-1
v_gene: TRBV6-5
d_gene: TRBD2
CDR3aa: CASSYSGSSYNEQFF
CDR3nt: TGTGCCAGCAGTTATAGCGGGAGCTCCTACAATGAGCAGTTCTTC

abundance: few
j_gene: TRBJ1-6
v_gene: TRBV7-9
d_gene: .
CDR3aa: CASSLASLSYNSPLHF
CDR3nt: TGTGCCAGCAGCTTAGCGTCCCTCTCCTATAATTCACCCCTCCACTTT